This entry describes one T cell receptor beta chain. These data come from a study of T cell changes during pregnancy in multiple sclerosis. Assay used: immunoSEQ multiplex PCR; TCRdb lists only in-frame clones, some missing. The top ten clones hold around 2.5% of a sample with roughly 61,000 clones, about 94% of them seen once. This CDR3 contains 16 residues. Germline CDR1 is SGHDT and CDR2 is YYEEEE. Trimming left V 0 bases short and J 4 bases short, with 14 bases between. Specimen: CD8+ T cells from peripheral blood mononuclear cells, collected after pregnancy. This sequence originates from a female donor with multiple sclerosis, enrolled in a pregnancy study. The rearrangement uses TRBV5-6 and TRBJ2-1; D possibly corresponds to TRBD2 (5 bases). This CDR3 is CASSLGLAGPYNEQFF. For the CDR3, the DNA is TGTGCCAGCAGCTTGGGGCTAGCAGGTCCATACAATGAGCAGTTCTTC.